The rows below give T cell receptor beta chains drawn from one sample of a study of molecular identifiers for immune sequencing clone quantification. TCRdb recomputed calls from the PCR reads with MiXCR, one row per CDR3 protein. The sample carries some 590,000 distinct CDR3 sequences, over 25% recorded once. The sample consisted of naive CD8+ T cells from blood, with Jurkat cell RNA spiked in. Every receptor here comes from a human donor in good health. Some libraries in this study had Jurkat cell RNA spiked in. Each CDR3 is given with its conserved first and last residue. A D gene is named only where the DNA matches it firmly. Not all rows give a size; the values are once, few, many and, for expanded clones, a class.

J gene: TRBJ1-2
V gene: TRBV27
D gene: .
clone size: .
CDR3 DNA: TGTGCCAGCAGTTTCAAGGGACTCTATGGCTACACCTTC
CDR3 protein: CASSFKGLYGYTF

J gene: TRBJ1-1
V gene: TRBV12-5
D gene: .
clone size: .
CDR3 DNA: TGTGCTAGTGGTTTGGTACCCCGGCCTGGGGAGGCTTTCTTT
CDR3 protein: CASGLVPRPGEAFF

J gene: TRBJ1-1
V gene: TRBV7-2
D gene: .
clone size: few
CDR3 DNA: TGTGCCAGCAGCTTAGTCACAGGGACATGGGCTGAAGCTTTCTTT
CDR3 protein: CASSLVTGTWAEAFF

J gene: TRBJ1-4
V gene: TRBV20-1
D gene: TRBD1
clone size: few
CDR3 DNA: TGCAGTGCCCACGCCGGGACAGGGTGGGAAAAACTGTTTTTT
CDR3 protein: CSAHAGTGWEKLFF

J gene: TRBJ2-7
V gene: TRBV28
D gene: .
clone size: many
CDR3 DNA: TGTGCCAGCAGCGGATTGGAGGGCGAGCAGTACTTC
CDR3 protein: CASSGLEGEQYF

J gene: TRBJ2-7
V gene: TRBV27
D gene: .
clone size: many
CDR3 DNA: TGTGCCAGCAGCTTGACACCGTCCTACGAGCAGTACTTC
CDR3 protein: CASSLTPSYEQYF

J gene: TRBJ2-6
V gene: TRBV12-3/TRBV12-4
D gene: .
clone size: .
CDR3 DNA: TGTGCCAGCAGCCTATTCGCGACGTTTTCTGGGGCCAACGTCCTGACTTTC
CDR3 protein: CASSLFATFSGANVLTF

J gene: TRBJ2-2
V gene: TRBV7-9
D gene: TRBD1
clone size: many
CDR3 DNA: TGTGCCAGCAGCTCCATGGGGACAGGGGATTCCGGGGAGCTGTTTTTT
CDR3 protein: CASSSMGTGDSGELFF

J gene: TRBJ2-2
V gene: TRBV19
D gene: .
clone size: .
CDR3 DNA: TGTGCCAGTAGAACGGGAACCAGGGCCACCGGGGAGCTGTTTTTT
CDR3 protein: CASRTGTRATGELFF

J gene: TRBJ2-7
V gene: TRBV5-5
D gene: .
clone size: few
CDR3 DNA: TGTGCCAGCAGCCCTCCGGGACGAATCCACGAGCAGTACTTC
CDR3 protein: CASSPPGRIHEQYF

J gene: TRBJ1-6
V gene: TRBV18
D gene: .
clone size: .
CDR3 DNA: TGTGCCAGCTCCCCCACCTCGGCAGGCGTTTATAATTCACCCCTCCACTTT
CDR3 protein: CASSPTSAGVYNSPLHF

J gene: TRBJ1-5
V gene: TRBV6-2/TRBV6-3
D gene: .
clone size: .
CDR3 DNA: TGTGCCAGCAGTTATCGGTCGGGTTTGAGCGTCAATCAGCCCCAGCATTTT
CDR3 protein: CASSYRSGLSVNQPQHF

J gene: TRBJ2-1
V gene: TRBV24-1
D gene: TRBD2
clone size: .
CDR3 DNA: TGTGCCACCAGTGATTTGTCGCGGACTAGCGGCCTTTACAATGAGCAGTTCTTC
CDR3 protein: CATSDLSRTSGLYNEQFF

J gene: TRBJ2-3
V gene: TRBV12-3/TRBV12-4
D gene: TRBD2
clone size: many
CDR3 DNA: TGTGCCAGCAGCCTCGGACTAGCGGGAGTAAGGGGCACAGATACGCAGTATTTT
CDR3 protein: CASSLGLAGVRGTDTQYF

J gene: TRBJ2-7
V gene: TRBV20-1
D gene: .
clone size: .
CDR3 DNA: TGCAGTGCTAGGGAAACGGACGGCTACGAGCAGTACTTC
CDR3 protein: CSARETDGYEQYF

J gene: TRBJ2-3
V gene: TRBV20-1
D gene: TRBD1
clone size: many
CDR3 DNA: TGCAGTGCCCTGACCGGGACAGTGCAGTATTTT
CDR3 protein: CSALTGTVQYF

J gene: TRBJ2-3
V gene: TRBV19
D gene: TRBD1
clone size: few
CDR3 DNA: TGTGCCAGTAGTACGACAGGGGGCCCGGCCGTCGCTACGCAGTATTTT
CDR3 protein: CASSTTGGPAVATQYF

J gene: TRBJ2-2
V gene: TRBV9
D gene: .
clone size: few
CDR3 DNA: TGTGCCAGCAGCGTAGCTGCGGATGGGATCGGGGAGCTGTTTTTT
CDR3 protein: CASSVAADGIGELFF

J gene: TRBJ2-5
V gene: TRBV7-9
D gene: .
clone size: .
CDR3 DNA: TGTGCCAGCAGCTCCATAGCAGGGGCCGGGACCCAGTACTTC
CDR3 protein: CASSSIAGAGTQYF

J gene: TRBJ2-7
V gene: TRBV9
D gene: .
clone size: .
CDR3 DNA: TGTGCCAGCAGCGTCGGGGTGGGGCACTCCTACGAGCAGTACTTC
CDR3 protein: CASSVGVGHSYEQYF

J gene: TRBJ2-7
V gene: TRBV7-6
D gene: .
clone size: many
CDR3 DNA: TGTGCCAGCACCTCAAATGCCTACGAGCAGTACTTC
CDR3 protein: CASTSNAYEQYF

J gene: TRBJ1-1
V gene: TRBV7-9
D gene: .
clone size: .
CDR3 DNA: TGTGCCAGCAGCTTAGAAGTCTTGAACACTGAAGCTTTCTTT
CDR3 protein: CASSLEVLNTEAFF

J gene: TRBJ2-3
V gene: TRBV11-3
D gene: .
clone size: .
CDR3 DNA: TGTGCCAGCAGCTTAGGGGGCAACCCAGATACGCAGTATTTT
CDR3 protein: CASSLGGNPDTQYF

J gene: TRBJ2-7
V gene: TRBV10-3
D gene: .
clone size: .
CDR3 DNA: TGTGCCATCAGTGAGAACCGGGACACCTCCTACGAGCAGTACTTC
CDR3 protein: CAISENRDTSYEQYF

J gene: TRBJ2-7
V gene: TRBV27
D gene: .
clone size: few
CDR3 DNA: TGTGCCAGCAGTTTCCGGCTTAACTACGAGCAGTACTTC
CDR3 protein: CASSFRLNYEQYF

J gene: TRBJ1-5
V gene: TRBV2
D gene: .
clone size: many
CDR3 DNA: TGTGCCAGCTCTACAAGCAGGATTAACAATCAGCCCCAGCATTTT
CDR3 protein: CASSTSRINNQPQHF

J gene: TRBJ2-3
V gene: TRBV3-1
D gene: TRBD1
clone size: few
CDR3 DNA: TGTGCCAGCAGCCAAGTCGCGGTCAGCGACAGGGACATTGATACGCAGTATTTT
CDR3 protein: CASSQVAVSDRDIDTQYF

J gene: TRBJ1-1
V gene: TRBV11-2
D gene: .
clone size: few
CDR3 DNA: TGTGCCAGCAGCCCCGGGGGGACCACTGAAGCTTTCTTT
CDR3 protein: CASSPGGTTEAFF

J gene: TRBJ2-7
V gene: TRBV30
D gene: .
clone size: many
CDR3 DNA: TGTGCCTGGAGTGTACTGCGGGGAAACGAGCAGTACTTC
CDR3 protein: CAWSVLRGNEQYF

J gene: TRBJ2-3
V gene: TRBV7-9
D gene: TRBD2
clone size: many
CDR3 DNA: TGTGCCAGCAGCCTAGTGGTAGGGCTAGCGGGAGATACGCAGTATTTT
CDR3 protein: CASSLVVGLAGDTQYF

J gene: TRBJ2-5
V gene: TRBV6-5
D gene: TRBD2
clone size: many
CDR3 DNA: TGTGCCAGCAGTTACTCTGCGGGGGGAAGAGAGACCCAGTACTTC
CDR3 protein: CASSYSAGGRETQYF

J gene: TRBJ2-7
V gene: TRBV5-6
D gene: TRBD1
clone size: many
CDR3 DNA: TGTGCCAGCAGCCCGACAGGGGTCGACGAGCAGTACTTC
CDR3 protein: CASSPTGVDEQYF

J gene: TRBJ2-7
V gene: TRBV4-3
D gene: TRBD1
clone size: few
CDR3 DNA: TGCGCCAGCAGCCAAGATCTGGGACAGGGCGACTACGAGCAGTACTTC
CDR3 protein: CASSQDLGQGDYEQYF

J gene: TRBJ2-3
V gene: TRBV6-6
D gene: TRBD2
clone size: few
CDR3 DNA: TGTGCCAGCAGCGACAGGCGGGGGGGCACAGATACGCAGTATTTT
CDR3 protein: CASSDRRGGTDTQYF

J gene: TRBJ2-2
V gene: TRBV14
D gene: .
clone size: .
CDR3 DNA: TGTGCCAGCAGCCAATACAGGGTCACCGGGGAGCTGTTTTTT
CDR3 protein: CASSQYRVTGELFF

J gene: TRBJ2-1
V gene: TRBV6-5
D gene: .
clone size: few
CDR3 DNA: TGTGCCAGCAGTTGGACGGGGCAGAACAATGAGCAGTTCTTC
CDR3 protein: CASSWTGQNNEQFF

J gene: TRBJ2-2
V gene: TRBV28
D gene: TRBD1
clone size: .
CDR3 DNA: TGTGCCAGCCGCTCCGGGACAGGGTCCACCGGGGAGCTGTTTTTT
CDR3 protein: CASRSGTGSTGELFF